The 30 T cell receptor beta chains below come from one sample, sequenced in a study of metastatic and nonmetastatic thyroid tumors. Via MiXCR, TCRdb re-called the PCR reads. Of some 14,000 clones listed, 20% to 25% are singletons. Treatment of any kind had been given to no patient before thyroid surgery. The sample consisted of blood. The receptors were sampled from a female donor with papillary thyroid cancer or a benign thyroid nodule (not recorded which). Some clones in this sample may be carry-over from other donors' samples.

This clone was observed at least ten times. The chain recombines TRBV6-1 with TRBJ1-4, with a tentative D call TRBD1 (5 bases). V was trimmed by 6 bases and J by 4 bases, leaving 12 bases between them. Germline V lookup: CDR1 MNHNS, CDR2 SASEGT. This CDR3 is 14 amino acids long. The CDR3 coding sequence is TGTGCCAGCAGCCGACGGGACGTTAATGAAAAACTGTTTTTT. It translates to CASSRRDVNEKLFF.

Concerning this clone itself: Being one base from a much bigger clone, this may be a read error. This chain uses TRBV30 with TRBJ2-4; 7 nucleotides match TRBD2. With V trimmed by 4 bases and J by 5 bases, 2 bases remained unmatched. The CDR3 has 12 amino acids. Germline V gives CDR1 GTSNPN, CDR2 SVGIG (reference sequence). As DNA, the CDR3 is TGTGCCTGGACTAGCGGCGAAAACATTCAGTACTTC. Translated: CAWTSGENIQYF. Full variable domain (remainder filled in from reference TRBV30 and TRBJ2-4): SQTIHQWPATLVQPVGSPLSLECTVEGTSNPNLYWYRQAAGRGLQLLFYSVGIGQISSEVPQNLSASRPQDRQFILSSKKLLLSDSGFYLCAWTSGENIQYFGAGTRLSVL.

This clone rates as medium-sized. Here the CDR3 reads CASTGTARETQYF. As DNA, the CDR3 is TGTGCCAGCACCGGGACAGCCAGGGAGACCCAGTACTTC. The gene calls are TRBV12-3 or TRBV12-4 and TRBJ2-5, with 7 bases that match TRBD1. This CDR3 has 13 residues. Trimming removed 7 bases from V and 5 bases from J; junction bases left unmatched: 7.

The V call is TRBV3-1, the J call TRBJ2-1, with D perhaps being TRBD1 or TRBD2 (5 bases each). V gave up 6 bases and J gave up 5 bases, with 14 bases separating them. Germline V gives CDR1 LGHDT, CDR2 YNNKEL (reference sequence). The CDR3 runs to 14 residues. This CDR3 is CASSRTGANNEQFF. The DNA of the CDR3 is TGTGCCAGCAGTCGGACCGGGGCTAACAATGAGCAGTTCTTC.

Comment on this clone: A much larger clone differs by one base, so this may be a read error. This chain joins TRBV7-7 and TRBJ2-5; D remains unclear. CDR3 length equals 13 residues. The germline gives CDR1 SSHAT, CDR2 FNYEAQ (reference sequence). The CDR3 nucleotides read TGTGCTAGCAGTCGGGCGCGGCAAGAGACCCAGTACTTC. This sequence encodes CASSRARQETQYF.

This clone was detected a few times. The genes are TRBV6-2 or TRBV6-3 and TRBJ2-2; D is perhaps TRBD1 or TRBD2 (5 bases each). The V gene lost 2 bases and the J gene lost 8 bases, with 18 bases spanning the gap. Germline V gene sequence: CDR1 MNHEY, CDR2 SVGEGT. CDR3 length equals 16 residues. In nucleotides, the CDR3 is TGTGCCAGCAGTTACGAACCGAGGGGCGTTGGAGGGGAGCTGTTTTTT. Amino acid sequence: CASSYEPRGVGGELFF.

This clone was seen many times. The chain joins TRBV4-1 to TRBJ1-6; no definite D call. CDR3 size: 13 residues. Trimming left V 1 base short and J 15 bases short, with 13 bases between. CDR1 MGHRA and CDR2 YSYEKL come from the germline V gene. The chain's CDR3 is CASSQARGGSLHF. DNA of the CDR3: TGCGCCAGCAGCCAAGCCCGGGGTGGGAGCCTCCACTTT.

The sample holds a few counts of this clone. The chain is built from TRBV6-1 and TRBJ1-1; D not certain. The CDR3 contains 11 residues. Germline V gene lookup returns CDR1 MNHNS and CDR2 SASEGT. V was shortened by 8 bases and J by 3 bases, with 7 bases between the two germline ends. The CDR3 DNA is TGTGCCAGCCTTAGGGACACTGAAGCTTTCTTT. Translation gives CASLRDTEAFF.

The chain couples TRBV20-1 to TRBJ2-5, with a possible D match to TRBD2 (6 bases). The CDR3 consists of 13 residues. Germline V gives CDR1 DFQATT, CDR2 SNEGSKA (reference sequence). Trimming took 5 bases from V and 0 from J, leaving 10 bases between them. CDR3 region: CSAGRTNQETQYF. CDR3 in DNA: TGCAGTGCTGGACGGACTAACCAAGAGACCCAGTACTTC.

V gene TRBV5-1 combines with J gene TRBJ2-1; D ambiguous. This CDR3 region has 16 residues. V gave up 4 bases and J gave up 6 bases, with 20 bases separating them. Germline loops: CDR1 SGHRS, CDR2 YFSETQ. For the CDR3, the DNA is TGCGCCAGCAGCCGATCGACGTCCTCGCGAGGCAATGAGCAGTTCTTC. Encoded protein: CASSRSTSSRGNEQFF.

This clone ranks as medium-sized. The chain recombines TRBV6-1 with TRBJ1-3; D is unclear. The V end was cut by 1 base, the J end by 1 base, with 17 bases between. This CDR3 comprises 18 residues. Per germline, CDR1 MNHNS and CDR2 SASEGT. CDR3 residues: CASSEVPPGVGSGNTIYF. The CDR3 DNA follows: TGTGCCAGCAGTGAAGTGCCCCCAGGAGTCGGTTCTGGAAACACCATATATTTT.

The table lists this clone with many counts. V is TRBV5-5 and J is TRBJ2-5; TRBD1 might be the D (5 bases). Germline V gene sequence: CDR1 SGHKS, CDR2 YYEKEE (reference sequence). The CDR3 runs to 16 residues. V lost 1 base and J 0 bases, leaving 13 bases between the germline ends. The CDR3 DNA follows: TGTGCCAGCAGCTTGAGGGGCGCCACGTACCAAGAGACCCAGTACTTC. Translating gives CASSLRGATYQETQYF.

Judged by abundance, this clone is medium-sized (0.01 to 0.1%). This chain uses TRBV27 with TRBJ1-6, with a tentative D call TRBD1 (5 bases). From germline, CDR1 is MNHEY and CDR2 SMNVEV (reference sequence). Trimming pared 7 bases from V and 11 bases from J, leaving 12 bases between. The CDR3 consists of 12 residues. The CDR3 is CASKGMGAPLHF. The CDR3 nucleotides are TGTGCCAGCAAGGGGATGGGGGCACCCCTCCACTTT.

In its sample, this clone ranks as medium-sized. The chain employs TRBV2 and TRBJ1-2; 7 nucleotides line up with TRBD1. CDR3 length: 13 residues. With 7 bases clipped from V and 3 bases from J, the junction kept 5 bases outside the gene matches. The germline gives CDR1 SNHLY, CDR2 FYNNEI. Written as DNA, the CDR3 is TGTGCCAGCAAGACAGGGAAAGACTATGGCTACACCTTC. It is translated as CASKTGKDYGYTF.

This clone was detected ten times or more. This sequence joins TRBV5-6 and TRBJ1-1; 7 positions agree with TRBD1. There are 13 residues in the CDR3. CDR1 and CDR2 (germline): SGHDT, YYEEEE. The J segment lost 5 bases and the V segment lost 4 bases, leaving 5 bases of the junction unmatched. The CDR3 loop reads CASSADRATEAFF. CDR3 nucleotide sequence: TGTGCCAGCAGCGCCGACAGGGCAACTGAAGCTTTCTTT.

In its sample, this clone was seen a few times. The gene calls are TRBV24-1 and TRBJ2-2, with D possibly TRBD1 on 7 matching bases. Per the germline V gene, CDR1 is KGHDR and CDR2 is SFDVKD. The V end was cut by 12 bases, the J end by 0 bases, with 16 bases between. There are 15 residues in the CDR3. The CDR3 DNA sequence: TGTGCCGCGGGACCGGGACAGACGAACACCGGGGAGCTGTTTTTT. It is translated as CAAGPGQTNTGELFF.

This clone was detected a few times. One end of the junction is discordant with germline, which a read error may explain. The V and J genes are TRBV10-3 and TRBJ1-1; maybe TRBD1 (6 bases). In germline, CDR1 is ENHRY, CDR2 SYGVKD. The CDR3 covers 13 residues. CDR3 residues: CAVSDRRDTEAFF. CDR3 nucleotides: TGTGCCGTCAGTGACAGGCGGGACACTGAAGCTTTCTTT.

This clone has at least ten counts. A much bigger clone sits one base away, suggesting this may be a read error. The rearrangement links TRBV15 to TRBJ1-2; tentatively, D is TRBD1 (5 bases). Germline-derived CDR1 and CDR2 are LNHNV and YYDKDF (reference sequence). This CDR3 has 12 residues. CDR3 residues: CAASRETDYYTF. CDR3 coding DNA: TGTGCCGCCAGCAGAGAGACAGATTACTACACCTTC.

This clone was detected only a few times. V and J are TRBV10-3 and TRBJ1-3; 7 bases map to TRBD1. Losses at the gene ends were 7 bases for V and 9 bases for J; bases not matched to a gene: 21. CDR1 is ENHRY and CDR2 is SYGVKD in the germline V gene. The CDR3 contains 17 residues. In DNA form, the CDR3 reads TGTGCCATCAAGAAGGCCGAACAGGGGAGCTCTGTAACCACCATATATTTT. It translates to CAIKKAEQGSSVTTIYF.

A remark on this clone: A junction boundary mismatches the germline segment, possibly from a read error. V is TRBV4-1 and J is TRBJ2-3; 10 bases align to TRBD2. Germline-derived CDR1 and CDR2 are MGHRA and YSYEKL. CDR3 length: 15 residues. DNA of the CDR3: TGCGCCAGCAGCTACACTAGCGGGGACACAGGTACGCAGTATTTT. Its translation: CASSYTSGDTGTQYF.

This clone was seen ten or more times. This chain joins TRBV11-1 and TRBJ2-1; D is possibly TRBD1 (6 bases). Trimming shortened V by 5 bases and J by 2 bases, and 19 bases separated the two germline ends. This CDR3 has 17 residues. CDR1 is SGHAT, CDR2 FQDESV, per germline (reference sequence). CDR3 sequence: CASSPLTGLDPYNEQFF. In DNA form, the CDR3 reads TGTGCCAGCAGCCCACTCACAGGGTTAGATCCCTACAATGAGCAGTTCTTC.

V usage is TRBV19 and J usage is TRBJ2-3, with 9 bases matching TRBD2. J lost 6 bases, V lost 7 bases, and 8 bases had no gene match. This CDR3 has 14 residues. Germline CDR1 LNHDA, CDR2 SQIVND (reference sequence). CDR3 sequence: CASNGLARGDTQYF. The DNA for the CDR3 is TGTGCCAGTAACGGACTAGCGAGGGGGGATACGCAGTATTTT.

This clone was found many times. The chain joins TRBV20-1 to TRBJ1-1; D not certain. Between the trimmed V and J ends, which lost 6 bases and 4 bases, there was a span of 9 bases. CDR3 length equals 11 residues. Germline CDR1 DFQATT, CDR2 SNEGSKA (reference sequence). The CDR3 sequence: CSAGGGTEAFF. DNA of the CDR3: TGCAGTGCCGGCGGCGGCACTGAAGCTTTCTTT.

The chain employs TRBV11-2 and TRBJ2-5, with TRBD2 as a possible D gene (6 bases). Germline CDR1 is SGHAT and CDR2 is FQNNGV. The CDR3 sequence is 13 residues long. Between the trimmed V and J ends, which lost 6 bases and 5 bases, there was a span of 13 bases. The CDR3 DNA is TGTGCCAGCAGAACTGCGGCGGGGGAGACCCAGTACTTC. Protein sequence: CASRTAAGETQYF.

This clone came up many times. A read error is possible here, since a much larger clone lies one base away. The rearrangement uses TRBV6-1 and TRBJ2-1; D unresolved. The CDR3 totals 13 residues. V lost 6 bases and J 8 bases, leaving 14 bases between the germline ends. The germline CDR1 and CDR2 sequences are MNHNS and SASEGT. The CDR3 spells CASSREVSDEQFF. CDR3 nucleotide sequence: TGTGCCAGCAGCCGAGAGGTGAGCGATGAGCAGTTCTTC.

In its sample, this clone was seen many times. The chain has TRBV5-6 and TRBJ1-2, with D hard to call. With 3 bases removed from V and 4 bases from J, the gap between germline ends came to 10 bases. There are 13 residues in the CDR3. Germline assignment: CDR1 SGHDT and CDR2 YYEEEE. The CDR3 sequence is CASSSSGFYGYTF. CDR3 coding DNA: TGTGCCAGCAGCTCGTCCGGGTTCTATGGCTACACCTTC. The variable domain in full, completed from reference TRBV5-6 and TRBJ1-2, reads DAGVTQSPTHLIKTRGQQVTLRCSPKSGHDTVSWYQQALGQGPQFIFQYYEEEERQRGNFPDRFSGHQFPNYSSELNVNALLLGDSALYLCASSSSGFYGYTFGSGTRLTVV.

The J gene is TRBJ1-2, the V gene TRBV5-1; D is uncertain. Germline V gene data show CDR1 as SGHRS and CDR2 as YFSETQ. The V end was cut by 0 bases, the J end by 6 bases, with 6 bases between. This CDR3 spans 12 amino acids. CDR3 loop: CASSLDRDGYTF. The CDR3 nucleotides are TGCGCCAGCAGCTTGGATAGGGATGGCTACACCTTC.

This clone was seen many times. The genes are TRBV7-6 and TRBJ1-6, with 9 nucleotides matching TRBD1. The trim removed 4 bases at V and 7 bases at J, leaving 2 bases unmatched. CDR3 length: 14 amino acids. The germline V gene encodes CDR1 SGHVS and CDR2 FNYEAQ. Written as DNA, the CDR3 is TGTGCCAGCAGCTCGGACAGGGGAAATTCACCCCTCCACTTT. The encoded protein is CASSSDRGNSPLHF.

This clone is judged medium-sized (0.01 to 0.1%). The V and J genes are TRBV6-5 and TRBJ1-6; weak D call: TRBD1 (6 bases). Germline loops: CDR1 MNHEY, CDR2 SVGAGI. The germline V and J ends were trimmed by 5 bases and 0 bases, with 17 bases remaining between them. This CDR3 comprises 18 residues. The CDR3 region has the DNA TGTGCCAGCAGTCGTTCGGACAGACTTAGCTCCTATAATTCACCCCTCCACTTT. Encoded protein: CASSRSDRLSSYNSPLHF.

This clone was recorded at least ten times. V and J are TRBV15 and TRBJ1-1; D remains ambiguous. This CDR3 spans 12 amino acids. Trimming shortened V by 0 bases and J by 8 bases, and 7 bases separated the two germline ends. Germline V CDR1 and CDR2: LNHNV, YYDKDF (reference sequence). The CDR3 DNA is TGTGCCACCAGCAGAGATCAAACAGAAGCTTTCTTT. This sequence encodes CATSRDQTEAFF.